Listed below are T cell receptor beta chains from one sample, sequenced in a study of T cell responses to AZD1222 COVID-19 vaccine. Measured with immunoSEQ multiplex PCR; TCRdb has only the in-frame clones, and not every one. The data contain about 86,000 clones, around 90% of them singletons. Sequences were derived from peripheral blood, sampled on day 0 of MenACWY control vaccination. Receptors originate from an adult in good health. CDR3s include the opening cysteine and the closing phenylalanine or tryptophan. The D gene is left open where the match is weak. Expanded clones are given a class, and other clones once, few, many or no size at all.

clone_size: NA; v_call: TRBV4-2; cdr3_length: 15; j_call: TRBJ2-3; d_call: TRBD2; cdr3_aa: CASSQERGGPDTQYF; cdr3_nt: TGTGCCAGCAGCCAAGAGCGGGGGGGCCCAGATACGCAGTATTTT
clone_size: NA; v_call: TRBV7-2; cdr3_length: 15; j_call: TRBJ2-4; d_call: TRBD2; cdr3_aa: CASSLGRRGVNIQYF; cdr3_nt: TGTGCCAGCAGCTTAGGGAGACGGGGGGTGAACATTCAGTACTTC
clone_size: medium-sized; v_call: TRBV28; cdr3_length: 16; j_call: TRBJ1-3; d_call: NA; cdr3_aa: CASSLASGTAGNTIYF; cdr3_nt: TGTGCCAGCAGTTTAGCCTCAGGGACGGCCGGAAACACCATATATTTT
clone_size: NA; v_call: TRBV7-8; cdr3_length: 17; j_call: TRBJ2-7; d_call: NA; cdr3_aa: CASSLVGGGQIHYEQYF; cdr3_nt: TGTGCCAGCAGCTTAGTAGGGGGAGGGCAGATCCACTACGAGCAGTACTTC
clone_size: NA; v_call: TRBV3-1/TRBV3-2; cdr3_length: 14; j_call: TRBJ1-1; d_call: NA; cdr3_aa: CASSPMWTVRLAFF; cdr3_nt: TGTGCCAGCAGCCCTATGTGGACAGTTAGACTAGCTTTCTTT
clone_size: NA; v_call: TRBV7-9; cdr3_length: 15; j_call: TRBJ1-6; d_call: TRBD1; cdr3_aa: CASSTTGGSPSPLHF; cdr3_nt: TGTGCCAGCAGCACCACAGGGGGCTCTCCCTCACCCCTCCACTTT
clone_size: NA; v_call: TRBV18; cdr3_length: 14; j_call: TRBJ1-2; d_call: TRBD1; cdr3_aa: CASSPGQDNYGYTF; cdr3_nt: TGTGCCAGCTCACCAGGACAGGACAACTATGGCTACACCTTC
clone_size: NA; v_call: TRBV10-3; cdr3_length: 16; j_call: TRBJ1-2; d_call: NA; cdr3_aa: CAISEFGREANYGYTF; cdr3_nt: TGTGCCATCAGTGAATTTGGCAGGGAGGCGAACTATGGCTACACCTTC
clone_size: NA; v_call: TRBV7-2; cdr3_length: 16; j_call: TRBJ2-3; d_call: NA; cdr3_aa: CASSLAWGQPGNTQYF; cdr3_nt: TGTGCCAGCAGCTTAGCTTGGGGGCAGCCGGGAAATACGCAGTATTTT
clone_size: NA; v_call: TRBV4-1; cdr3_length: 14; j_call: TRBJ2-1; d_call: NA; cdr3_aa: CASSQGAGYNEQFF; cdr3_nt: TGCGCCAGCAGCCAAGGGGCCGGGTACAATGAGCAGTTCTTC
clone_size: NA; v_call: TRBV15; cdr3_length: 15; j_call: TRBJ1-2; d_call: NA; cdr3_aa: CATSRDLGTSYGYTF; cdr3_nt: TGTGCCACCAGCAGAGATTTGGGAACATCCTATGGCTACACCTTC
clone_size: NA; v_call: TRBV10-3; cdr3_length: 15; j_call: TRBJ2-1; d_call: TRBD2; cdr3_aa: CAISGELAGGYEQFF; cdr3_nt: TGTGCCATCAGTGGGGAACTAGCGGGGGGATATGAGCAGTTCTTC
clone_size: NA; v_call: TRBV6-5; cdr3_length: 14; j_call: TRBJ1-5; d_call: NA; cdr3_aa: CASRDYRDNQPQHF; cdr3_nt: TGTGCCAGCAGAGACTACAGAGACAATCAGCCCCAGCATTTT
clone_size: NA; v_call: TRBV29-1; cdr3_length: 15; j_call: TRBJ1-2; d_call: NA; cdr3_aa: CSVEDFAAGTYGYTF; cdr3_nt: TGCAGCGTTGAAGATTTCGCGGCAGGGACCTATGGCTACACCTTC
clone_size: NA; v_call: TRBV5-1; cdr3_length: 14; j_call: TRBJ2-2; d_call: TRBD1; cdr3_aa: CASRYDRATGELFF; cdr3_nt: TGCGCCAGCAGGTACGACAGGGCCACCGGGGAGCTGTTTTTT
clone_size: NA; v_call: TRBV9; cdr3_length: 14; j_call: TRBJ2-3; d_call: NA; cdr3_aa: CASSSGPHTDTQYF; cdr3_nt: TGTGCCAGCAGCTCCGGACCTCACACAGATACGCAGTATTTT
clone_size: NA; v_call: TRBV5-5; cdr3_length: 15; j_call: TRBJ2-1; d_call: TRBD1; cdr3_aa: CASSLRTGGDNEQFF; cdr3_nt: TGTGCCAGCAGCTTAAGGACAGGGGGGGACAATGAGCAGTTCTTC
clone_size: few; v_call: TRBV19; cdr3_length: 14; j_call: TRBJ1-2; d_call: TRBD1; cdr3_aa: CASRQGGSNYGYTF; cdr3_nt: TGTGCCAGCCGACAGGGAGGGTCTAACTATGGCTACACCTTC
clone_size: NA; v_call: TRBV19; cdr3_length: 15; j_call: TRBJ1-5; d_call: TRBD1; cdr3_aa: CASGGQGFGNQPQHF; cdr3_nt: TGTGCCAGTGGGGGACAGGGTTTTGGCAATCAGCCCCAGCATTTT
clone_size: NA; v_call: TRBV5-5; cdr3_length: 14; j_call: TRBJ1-5; d_call: NA; cdr3_aa: CASSLADSNQPQHF; cdr3_nt: TGTGCCAGCAGCTTGGCTGATAGCAATCAGCCCCAGCATTTT
clone_size: NA; v_call: TRBV6-6; cdr3_length: 13; j_call: TRBJ1-1; d_call: TRBD1; cdr3_aa: CASSRPGGTEAFF; cdr3_nt: TGTGCCAGCAGTCGTCCAGGGGGTACTGAAGCTTTCTTT
clone_size: NA; v_call: TRBV7-2; cdr3_length: 15; j_call: TRBJ1-1; d_call: TRBD1; cdr3_aa: CASSSDRVFDTEAFF; cdr3_nt: TGTGCCAGCAGCTCGGACAGGGTGTTTGACACTGAAGCTTTCTTT
clone_size: NA; v_call: TRBV3-1/TRBV3-2; cdr3_length: 14; j_call: TRBJ2-1; d_call: NA; cdr3_aa: CASSQGWFYNEQFF; cdr3_nt: TGTGCCAGCAGCCAAGGTTGGTTCTACAATGAGCAGTTCTTC
clone_size: NA; v_call: TRBV24-1; cdr3_length: 17; j_call: TRBJ1-1; d_call: NA; cdr3_aa: CATSPFRQKSRNTEAFF; cdr3_nt: TGTGCCACCAGTCCCTTTCGACAGAAGTCAAGGAACACTGAAGCTTTCTTT
clone_size: NA; v_call: TRBV19; cdr3_length: 15; j_call: TRBJ1-1; d_call: NA; cdr3_aa: CASSISGVPNTEAFF; cdr3_nt: TGTGCCAGTAGTATCTCGGGGGTCCCGAACACTGAAGCTTTCTTT
clone_size: NA; v_call: TRBV2; cdr3_length: 12; j_call: TRBJ2-7; d_call: NA; cdr3_aa: CASRGTSYEQYF; cdr3_nt: TGTGCCAGCAGGGGCACCTCCTACGAGCAGTACTTC
clone_size: NA; v_call: TRBV5-4; cdr3_length: 15; j_call: TRBJ2-2; d_call: TRBD2; cdr3_aa: CASHPGGGAAGELFF; cdr3_nt: TGTGCCAGCCATCCGGGCGGGGGGGCGGCCGGGGAGCTGTTTTTT
clone_size: NA; v_call: TRBV6-5; cdr3_length: 14; j_call: TRBJ1-1; d_call: TRBD1; cdr3_aa: CASSYQAGGTEAFF; cdr3_nt: TGTGCCAGCAGTTACCAGGCAGGGGGCACTGAAGCTTTCTTT
clone_size: NA; v_call: TRBV5-4; cdr3_length: 14; j_call: TRBJ2-5; d_call: TRBD2; cdr3_aa: CASSLLAGGETQYF; cdr3_nt: TGTGCCAGCAGCTTACTAGCGGGGGGAGAGACCCAGTACTTC
clone_size: NA; v_call: TRBV19; cdr3_length: 13; j_call: TRBJ1-4; d_call: NA; cdr3_aa: CASSQQGKEKLFF; cdr3_nt: TGTGCCAGTAGTCAACAGGGAAAGGAAAAACTGTTTTTT
clone_size: NA; v_call: TRBV19; cdr3_length: 15; j_call: TRBJ1-1; d_call: NA; cdr3_aa: CASSITPRPNTEAFF; cdr3_nt: TGTGCCAGTAGTATTACCCCGAGGCCGAACACTGAAGCTTTCTTT
clone_size: NA; v_call: TRBV30; cdr3_length: 13; j_call: TRBJ1-1; d_call: TRBD1; cdr3_aa: CAWKQQGIGEAFF; cdr3_nt: TGTGCCTGGAAGCAACAGGGGATCGGTGAAGCTTTCTTT
clone_size: NA; v_call: TRBV14; cdr3_length: 15; j_call: TRBJ2-3; d_call: TRBD1; cdr3_aa: CASSQGDRETDTQYF; cdr3_nt: TGTGCCAGCAGCCAAGGGGACAGGGAGACAGATACGCAGTATTTT
clone_size: NA; v_call: TRBV5-1; cdr3_length: 17; j_call: TRBJ1-1; d_call: NA; cdr3_aa: CASSLGLEGSKNTEAFF; cdr3_nt: TGCGCCAGCAGCTTGGGACTCGAGGGTTCCAAGAACACTGAAGCTTTCTTT
clone_size: NA; v_call: TRBV18; cdr3_length: 14; j_call: TRBJ1-2; d_call: TRBD1; cdr3_aa: CASSPDSGGYGYTF; cdr3_nt: TGTGCCAGCTCACCGGATTCAGGGGGCTATGGCTACACCTTC
clone_size: NA; v_call: TRBV28; cdr3_length: 15; j_call: TRBJ1-2; d_call: NA; cdr3_aa: CASSAVPDFNYGYTF; cdr3_nt: TGTGCCAGCAGTGCAGTCCCGGACTTTAACTATGGCTACACCTTC
clone_size: NA; v_call: TRBV29-1; cdr3_length: 14; j_call: TRBJ2-7; d_call: NA; cdr3_aa: CSVGQGGGVYEQYF; cdr3_nt: TGCAGCGTGGGCCAGGGAGGAGGAGTCTACGAGCAGTACTTC
clone_size: NA; v_call: TRBV5-1; cdr3_length: 15; j_call: TRBJ2-7; d_call: TRBD2; cdr3_aa: CASSLSGGSSYEQYF; cdr3_nt: TGCGCCAGCAGCTTAAGCGGGGGGAGCTCCTACGAGCAGTACTTC
clone_size: NA; v_call: TRBV6-6; cdr3_length: 17; j_call: TRBJ1-1; d_call: TRBD1; cdr3_aa: CASSQGVPGTANTEAFF; cdr3_nt: TGTGCCAGCAGTCAGGGGGTCCCGGGGACGGCGAACACTGAAGCTTTCTTT
clone_size: NA; v_call: TRBV5-1; cdr3_length: 14; j_call: TRBJ1-1; d_call: NA; cdr3_aa: CASSLTRQNTEAFF; cdr3_nt: TGCGCCAGCAGCTTGACCAGACAGAACACTGAAGCTTTCTTT
clone_size: NA; v_call: TRBV30; cdr3_length: 15; j_call: TRBJ1-1; d_call: NA; cdr3_aa: CAWSVWEAGNTEAFF; cdr3_nt: TGTGCCTGGAGTGTGTGGGAGGCGGGGAACACTGAAGCTTTCTTT
clone_size: once; v_call: TRBV24-1; cdr3_length: 12; j_call: TRBJ1-2; d_call: NA; cdr3_aa: CATSRGQSGYTF; cdr3_nt: TGTGCCACCAGTCGTGGACAGAGCGGCTACACCTTC
clone_size: NA; v_call: TRBV19; cdr3_length: 17; j_call: TRBJ1-2; d_call: TRBD1; cdr3_aa: CASSMIQGAETNYGYTF; cdr3_nt: TGTGCCAGTAGTATGATCCAGGGGGCCGAAACTAACTATGGCTACACCTTC
clone_size: NA; v_call: TRBV3-1/TRBV3-2; cdr3_length: 15; j_call: TRBJ2-1; d_call: TRBD2; cdr3_aa: CASSGLAGFRDEQFF; cdr3_nt: TGTGCCAGCAGCGGACTAGCGGGGTTTCGGGATGAGCAGTTCTTC
clone_size: NA; v_call: TRBV12-3/TRBV12-4; cdr3_length: 12; j_call: TRBJ2-3; d_call: NA; cdr3_aa: CASKKTVDTQYF; cdr3_nt: TGTGCCAGCAAAAAGACAGTAGATACGCAGTATTTT
clone_size: NA; v_call: TRBV6-6; cdr3_length: 15; j_call: TRBJ2-5; d_call: NA; cdr3_aa: CASSYSGASRETQYF; cdr3_nt: TGTGCCAGCAGTTACTCCGGGGCCTCAAGGGAGACCCAGTACTTC
clone_size: NA; v_call: TRBV11-2; cdr3_length: 13; j_call: TRBJ1-1; d_call: NA; cdr3_aa: CASSFGGGTEAFF; cdr3_nt: TGTGCCAGCAGCTTTGGGGGGGGCACTGAAGCTTTCTTT
clone_size: NA; v_call: TRBV7-9; cdr3_length: 12; j_call: TRBJ2-7; d_call: NA; cdr3_aa: CALQGTAYEQYF; cdr3_nt: TGTGCCCTCCAGGGAACTGCCTACGAGCAGTACTTC
clone_size: NA; v_call: TRBV7-2; cdr3_length: 16; j_call: TRBJ2-2; d_call: NA; cdr3_aa: CASSSLGIDYRGELFF; cdr3_nt: TGTGCCAGCAGCTCCCTTGGCATTGATTATAGGGGGGAGCTGTTTTTT